This T cell receptor (beta chain) was sequenced for a study of T cell changes during pregnancy in multiple sclerosis. Germline CDR1 SGHNT, CDR2 YYREEE (reference sequence). Trimming shortened V by 7 bases and J by 5 bases, and 17 bases separated the two germline ends. There are 14 residues in the CDR3. Sequencing was performed with immunoSEQ multiplex PCR; in TCRdb, only in-frame clones are kept and a portion is missing. The sample holds tens of thousands of clones, 91% seen once. This TCR was sampled from a female donor in good health, enrolled as a control in a pregnancy study. Sequenced here: peripheral blood, sampled in the third trimester of pregnancy. The chain employs TRBV5-4 and TRBJ2-3; a possible D gene is TRBD1 (6 bases). The chain's CDR3 is CASAVGQGRDTQYF. Written as DNA, the CDR3 is TGTGCCAGCGCCGTGGGGCAGGGGAGAGATACGCAGTATTTT.